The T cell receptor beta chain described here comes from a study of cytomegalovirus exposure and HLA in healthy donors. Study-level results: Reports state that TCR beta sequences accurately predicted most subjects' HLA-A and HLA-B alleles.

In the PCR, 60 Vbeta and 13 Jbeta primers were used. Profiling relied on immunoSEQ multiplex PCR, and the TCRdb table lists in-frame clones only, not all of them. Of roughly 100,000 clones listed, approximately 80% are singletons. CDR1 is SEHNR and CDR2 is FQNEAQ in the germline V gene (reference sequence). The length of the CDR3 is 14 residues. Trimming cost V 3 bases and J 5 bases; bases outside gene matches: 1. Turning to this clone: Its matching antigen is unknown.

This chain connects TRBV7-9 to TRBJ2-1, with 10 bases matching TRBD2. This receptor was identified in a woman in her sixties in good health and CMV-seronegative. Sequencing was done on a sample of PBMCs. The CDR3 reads CASSFLAGDNEQFF. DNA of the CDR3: TGTGCCAGCAGCTTCCTAGCGGGAGACAATGAGCAGTTCTTC.